The rows below give T cell receptor beta chains drawn from one sample of a study of naive and memory T cell subsets. TCRdb analysed the UMI-ligation and nested PCR reads with MiXCR anew, one entry per CDR3 protein. The repertoire holds tens of thousands of distinct CDR3 sequences, with around 14% as singletons. The sequencing input was central memory CD4+ T cells from blood. These receptors were obtained from a human donor in good health. Each CDR3 is given with its conserved first and last residue. Rows give clone size only sometimes, using once, few, many, or a class for an expanded clone.

clone_size v_call cdr3_aa
NA TRBV4-1 CASSRRGETQYF
few TRBV7-9 CASSLVQGAYGYTF
NA TRBV29-1 CSVEFLAGGEQFF
NA TRBV2 CASTPRDYPDTQYF
NA TRBV11-2 CASSLDFGQASGNTIYF
few TRBV6-5 CASSYAEGSGNTIYF
many TRBV7-8 CASSLGPVTGVTEQYF
many TRBV20-1 CSAPWGLATQETQYF
medium-sized TRBV5-1 CASSPLAGGSGNEQFF
few TRBV20-1 CSATAMGLYEQYF
NA TRBV6-5 CASRGSGTLVTVQETQYF
NA TRBV3-1 CASSRRGYTEAFF
NA TRBV7-2 CASSLVTGREEQYF
few TRBV7-2 CASSHVRGEQYF
NA TRBV2 CASSELGGYTF
few TRBV12-3/TRBV12-4 CASSFFVAGEADTQYF
many TRBV6-1 CASRHRGRDQPQHF
few TRBV6-5 CASRPDRNQPQHF
NA TRBV18 CASSPATSGINIQYF
NA TRBV2 CASLEGGPYEQYF
many TRBV5-4 CASSLGVAGGKTQYF
NA TRBV12-3/TRBV12-4 CASSSSRGGAFF
few TRBV27 CASRSTRNSNQPQHF
NA TRBV6-2/TRBV6-3 CASSYMELRTTDTQYF
NA TRBV20-1 CSARDSGVSAYLYNEQFF
NA TRBV12-3/TRBV12-4 CASSYRDRAGAETQYF
few TRBV28 CASSFGASANSPLHF
few TRBV28 CASSPDRGGDQPQHF
few TRBV6-2/TRBV6-3 CASSAWTSGEQYF
few TRBV20-1 CSARPSGTFGDTQYF
NA TRBV7-9 CASSRGASPYGYTF
NA TRBV2 CASSETNQETQYF
many TRBV29-1 CSVRRSRDYEQYF
NA TRBV11-2 CASSLEPGDSRRETQYF
NA TRBV25-1 CASSVQGQGNSPLHF
many TRBV28 CASSVTGSWWREGRDEQFF
NA TRBV29-1 CSVVHSFNTEAFF
many TRBV29-1 CSVEGTSFFNEQFF